Listed below are T cell receptor beta chains from one sample, sequenced in a study of T cell responses to AZD1222 COVID-19 vaccine. Sequenced by immunoSEQ multiplex PCR; TCRdb stores in-frame clones only, minus some. The sample comprises some 130,000 clones, roughly nine tenths of which are singletons, and about 6% rests with the top ten. The material was peripheral blood, obtained on day 0 of AZD1222 vaccination. The receptors come from an adult in good health. The CDR3 runs from the conserved cysteine through the conserved F or W. The D gene is left open where the match is weak. The listing skips clone size in some rows; elsewhere it reads once, few, many or a size class.

d_gene,v_gene,abundance,j_gene,CDR3aa,CDR3nt
TRBD2,TRBV10-3,NA,TRBJ2-1,CAISEGLAGAYNEQFF,TGTGCCATCAGCGAGGGACTAGCGGGGGCTTACAATGAGCAGTTCTTC
TRBD1,TRBV19,NA,TRBJ1-5,CATQAGQVSNQPQHF,TGTGCCACTCAGGCGGGACAGGTTAGCAATCAGCCCCAGCATTTT
NA,TRBV7-8,NA,TRBJ2-2,CASSLARGTTGELFF,TGTGCCAGCAGCTTAGCGAGGGGGACCACCGGGGAGCTGTTTTTT
NA,TRBV27,NA,TRBJ2-3,CASSLSRGLFTDTQYF,TGTGCCAGCAGTTTATCTAGGGGTCTTTTCACAGATACGCAGTATTTT
NA,TRBV6-5,NA,TRBJ1-2,CASSYSNLGSYGYTF,TGTGCCAGCAGTTACTCGAATCTCGGGTCTTATGGCTACACCTTC
NA,TRBV9,few,TRBJ2-3,CASSPWGGRTGTDTQYF,TGTGCCAGCAGCCCCTGGGGGGGCCGAACCGGCACAGATACGCAGTATTTT
TRBD2,TRBV9,NA,TRBJ2-5,CASSGPRGGQETQYF,TGTGCCAGCAGCGGGCCCCGGGGGGGCCAAGAGACCCAGTACTTC
TRBD2,TRBV6-2/TRBV6-3,once,TRBJ2-1,CASSYSGEGNEQFF,TGTGCCAGCAGTTACTCGGGGGAGGGAAATGAGCAGTTCTTC
TRBD1,TRBV11-2,NA,TRBJ2-5,CASSLRGRETQYF,TGTGCCAGCAGCTTAAGGGGGCGGGAGACCCAGTACTTC
NA,TRBV12-3/TRBV12-4,NA,TRBJ2-6,CASSGPGANVLTF,TGTGCCAGCAGTGGACCAGGGGCCAACGTCCTGACTTTC
NA,TRBV6-2/TRBV6-3,NA,TRBJ1-5,CASSYEVGVRNQPQHF,TGTGCCAGCAGTTACGAGGTGGGGGTTCGGAATCAGCCCCAGCATTTT
NA,TRBV7-2,NA,TRBJ2-1,CASSPRLNYNEQFF,TGTGCCAGCAGCCCCAGACTGAACTACAATGAGCAGTTCTTC
NA,TRBV7-9,once,TRBJ2-3,CASSPDSNADTQYF,TGTGCCAGCAGTCCCGACAGTAACGCAGATACGCAGTATTTT
NA,TRBV19,NA,TRBJ1-2,CASSIVPETRYGYTF,TGTGCCAGTAGTATAGTTCCTGAAACCCGCTATGGCTACACCTTC
TRBD1,TRBV3-1/TRBV3-2,few,TRBJ1-1,CASSQWGQGNTEAFF,TGTGCCAGCAGCCAATGGGGACAGGGGAACACTGAAGCTTTCTTT
NA,TRBV7-2,NA,TRBJ1-3,CASSLVQLTSGNTIYF,TGTGCCAGCAGCTTAGTCCAGCTGACCTCTGGAAACACCATATATTTT
NA,TRBV5-1,once,TRBJ1-4,CASSPQGPDATNEKLFF,TGCGCCAGCAGCCCCCAGGGACCTGACGCAACTAATGAAAAACTGTTTTTT
NA,TRBV5-1,once,TRBJ1-1,CASTDPSRVNTEAFF,TGCGCCAGTACTGACCCGTCCCGGGTGAACACTGAAGCTTTCTTT
TRBD2,TRBV30,NA,TRBJ2-2,CAWSPLAGGAGELFF,TGTGCCTGGAGTCCACTAGCGGGGGGCGCCGGGGAGCTGTTTTTT
NA,TRBV7-9,NA,TRBJ2-3,CASSPQLVSDTQYF,TGTGCCAGCAGCCCCCAACTAGTGTCTGATACGCAGTATTTT
NA,TRBV19,NA,TRBJ1-2,CASKGQINYGYTF,TGTGCCAGTAAAGGGCAAATTAACTATGGCTACACCTTC
NA,TRBV10-3,NA,TRBJ1-5,CAISAVGDQPQHF,TGTGCCATCAGCGCGGTGGGGGATCAGCCCCAGCATTTT
TRBD2,TRBV7-9,NA,TRBJ2-3,CASSVLSGGPADTQYF,TGTGCCAGCAGCGTCCTCAGCGGGGGACCCGCAGATACGCAGTATTTT
NA,TRBV2,NA,TRBJ1-2,CASSTTGLEGYTF,TGTGCCAGCAGTACTACAGGTTTGGAAGGCTACACCTTC
NA,TRBV3-1/TRBV3-2,NA,TRBJ1-4,CASSQGAVYNEKLFF,TGTGCCAGCAGCCAAGGGGCAGTTTATAATGAAAAACTGTTTTTT
NA,TRBV30,NA,TRBJ2-1,CAWGWGNEQFF,TGTGCCTGGGGGTGGGGCAATGAGCAGTTCTTC
NA,TRBV13,NA,TRBJ1-1,CASSGLGSGITEAFF,TGTGCCAGCAGCGGGTTAGGGAGCGGGATCACTGAAGCTTTCTTT
TRBD1,TRBV11-1,NA,TRBJ2-5,CASSPTGVGETQYF,TGTGCCAGCAGCCCAACAGGGGTGGGGGAGACCCAGTACTTC
NA,TRBV18,NA,TRBJ1-1,CASSRDLVRGDTEAFF,TGTGCCAGCTCACGTGATCTGGTCCGAGGGGACACTGAAGCTTTCTTT
NA,TRBV5-1,NA,TRBJ2-3,CASSLSSSDTQYF,TGCGCCAGCAGCTTGTCTAGCTCAGATACGCAGTATTTT
TRBD1,TRBV5-4,NA,TRBJ1-4,CASSSTGGNEKLFF,TGTGCCAGCAGCTCGACAGGGGGAAATGAAAAACTGTTTTTT
TRBD1,TRBV19,NA,TRBJ1-5,CASSQDRVQPQHF,TGTGCCAGTAGTCAGGACAGGGTACAGCCCCAGCATTTT
NA,TRBV9,NA,TRBJ1-3,CASSVEERVFTFSGNTIYF,TGTGCCAGCAGCGTAGAAGAGCGGGTTTTTACCTTCTCTGGAAACACCATATATTTT
NA,TRBV2,NA,TRBJ1-5,CASSDQGASNQPQHF,TGTGCCAGCAGTGACCAGGGCGCGAGCAATCAGCCCCAGCATTTT
NA,TRBV5-6,once,TRBJ2-1,CASSGGKSTTYNEQFF,TGTGCCAGCAGCGGGGGTAAGAGTACTACCTACAATGAGCAGTTCTTC
NA,TRBV5-4,NA,TRBJ1-2,CASSEGGNYGYTF,TGTGCCAGCAGCGAGGGGGGCAACTATGGCTACACCTTC
TRBD2,TRBV12-3/TRBV12-4,NA,TRBJ2-3,CASSLGLAGFVF,TGTGCCAGCAGTTTGGGACTAGCGGGTTTTGTTTTT
NA,TRBV2,NA,TRBJ1-6,CASSSWGPQNSPLHF,TGTGCCAGCAGTTCCTGGGGGCCACAAAATTCACCCCTCCACTTT
NA,TRBV10-1,NA,TRBJ2-2,CASSESDKGFTGELFF,TGCGCCAGCAGTGAGTCGGATAAAGGCTTCACCGGGGAGCTGTTTTTT
TRBD1,TRBV5-4,NA,TRBJ1-6,CASSSVGQGSSPLHF,TGTGCCAGCAGCTCCGTCGGACAGGGGAGCTCACCCCTCCACTTT
TRBD1,TRBV5-4,NA,TRBJ1-6,CASSLQGAYNSPLHF,TGTGCCAGCAGCTTGCAGGGGGCCTATAATTCACCCCTCCACTTT
NA,TRBV2,NA,TRBJ1-2,CASSEERNYGYTF,TGTGCCAGCAGTGAGGAACGGAACTATGGCTACACCTTC
NA,TRBV2,NA,TRBJ2-7,CASSAAYEQYF,TGTGCCAGCAGTGCGGCCTACGAGCAGTACTTC
NA,TRBV12-3/TRBV12-4,NA,TRBJ1-1,CASSLAARTGGFF,TGTGCCAGCAGTTTAGCGGCGCGCACCGGGGGATTCTTT
NA,TRBV12-3/TRBV12-4,NA,TRBJ1-1,CATLHRAYTEAFF,TGTGCCACCCTACACAGGGCATATACTGAAGCTTTCTTT